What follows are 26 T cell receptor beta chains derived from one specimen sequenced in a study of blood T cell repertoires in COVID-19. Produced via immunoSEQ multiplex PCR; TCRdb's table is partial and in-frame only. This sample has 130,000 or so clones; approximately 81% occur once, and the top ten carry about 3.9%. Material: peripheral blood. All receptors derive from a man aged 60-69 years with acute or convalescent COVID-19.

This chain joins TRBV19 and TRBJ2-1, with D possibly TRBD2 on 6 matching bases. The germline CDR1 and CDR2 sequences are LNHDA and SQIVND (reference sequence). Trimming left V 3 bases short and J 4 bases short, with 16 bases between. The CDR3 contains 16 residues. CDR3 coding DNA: TGTGCCAGTAGTATCTCTGGTCTAGCGAGATACAATGAGCAGTTCTTC. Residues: CASSISGLARYNEQFF.

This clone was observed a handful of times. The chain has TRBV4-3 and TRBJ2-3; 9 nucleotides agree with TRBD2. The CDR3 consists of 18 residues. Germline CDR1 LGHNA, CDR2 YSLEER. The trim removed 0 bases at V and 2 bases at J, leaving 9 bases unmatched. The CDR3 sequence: CASSQEKVAGDHTDTQYF. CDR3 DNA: TGCGCCAGCAGCCAAGAAAAGGTAGCGGGAGATCACACAGATACGCAGTATTTT.

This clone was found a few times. CDR3 coding DNA: TGTGCCACCAGCAGAGAGGACAGCCGGTATGAAAAACTGTTTTTT. Translating it yields CATSREDSRYEKLFF. This chain links TRBV15 with TRBJ1-4, with a possible D match to TRBD1 (6 bases). Trimming took off 0 bases at V and 6 bases at J, with 11 bases between the two ends. Germline V CDR1 and CDR2: LNHNV, YYDKDF (reference sequence). The CDR3 is 15 residues long.

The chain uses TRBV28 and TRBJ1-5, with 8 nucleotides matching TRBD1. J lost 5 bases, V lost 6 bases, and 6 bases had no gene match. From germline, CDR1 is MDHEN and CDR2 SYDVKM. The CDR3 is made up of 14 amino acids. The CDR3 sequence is CASSQDRADQPQHF. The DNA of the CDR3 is TGTGCCAGCAGCCAGGACAGGGCAGATCAGCCCCAGCATTTT.

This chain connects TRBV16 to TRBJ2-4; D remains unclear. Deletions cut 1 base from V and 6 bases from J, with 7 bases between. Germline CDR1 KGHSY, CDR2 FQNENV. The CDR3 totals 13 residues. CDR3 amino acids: CASSQYRVNIQYF. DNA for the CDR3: TGTGCCAGCAGCCAATACAGAGTAAACATTCAGTACTTC.

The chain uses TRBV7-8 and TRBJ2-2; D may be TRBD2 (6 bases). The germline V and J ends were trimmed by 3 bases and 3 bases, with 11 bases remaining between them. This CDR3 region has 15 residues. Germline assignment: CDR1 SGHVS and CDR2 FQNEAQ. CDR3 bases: TGTGCCAGCAGCTTGAGCCGGAGGGACACCGGGGAGCTGTTTTTT. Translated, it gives CASSLSRRDTGELFF.

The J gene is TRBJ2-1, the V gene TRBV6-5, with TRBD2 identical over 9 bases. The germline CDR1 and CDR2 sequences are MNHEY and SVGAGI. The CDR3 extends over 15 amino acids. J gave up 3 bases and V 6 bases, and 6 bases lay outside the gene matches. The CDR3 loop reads CASSRLAENYNEQFF. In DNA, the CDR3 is TGTGCCAGCAGCAGACTAGCGGAAAACTACAATGAGCAGTTCTTC.

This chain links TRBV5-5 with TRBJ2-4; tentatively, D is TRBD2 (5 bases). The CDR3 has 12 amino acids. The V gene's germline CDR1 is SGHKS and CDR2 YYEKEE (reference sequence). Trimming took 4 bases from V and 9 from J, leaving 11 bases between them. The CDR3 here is CASSLERAIQYF. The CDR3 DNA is TGTGCCAGCAGCCTGGAGAGGGCCATTCAGTACTTC.

The chain's CDR3 is CASSVGGTLGAGELFF. Written as DNA, the CDR3 is TGTGCCAGCAGCGTTGGGGGGACCCTAGGAGCCGGGGAGCTGTTTTTT. The chain links TRBV9 to TRBJ2-2; maybe TRBD2 (6 bases). Germline loops: CDR1 SGDLS, CDR2 YYNGEE. V lost 2 bases and J lost 6, with 17 bases in between. This CDR3 is built from 16 residues.

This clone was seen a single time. The CDR3 region has the DNA TGTGCCAGCACCTGGGGAGGACAGGGGGCAAGGTTAGAGTACTTC. Translation: CASTWGGQGARLEYF. V gene TRBV5-6 combines with J gene TRBJ2-5, with 11 bases matching TRBD1. Germline V gives CDR1 SGHDT, CDR2 YYEEEE. The CDR3 is made up of 15 amino acids. The V and J ends lost 6 bases and 12 bases, in that order; junction bases with no gene match: 16. Complete variable domain (other parts from reference TRBV5-6 and TRBJ2-5): DAGVTQSPTHLIKTRGQQVTLRCSPKSGHDTVSWYQQALGQGPQFIFQYYEEEERQRGNFPDRFSGHQFPNYSSELNVNALLLGDSALYLCASTWGGQGARLEYFGPGTRLLVL.

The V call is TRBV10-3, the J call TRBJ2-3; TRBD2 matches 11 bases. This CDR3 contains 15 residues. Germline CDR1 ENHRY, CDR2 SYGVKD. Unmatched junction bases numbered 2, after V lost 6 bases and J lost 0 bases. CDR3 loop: CAIRTSGTSTDTQYF. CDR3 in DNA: TGTGCCATCAGGACTAGCGGGACCAGCACAGATACGCAGTATTTT.

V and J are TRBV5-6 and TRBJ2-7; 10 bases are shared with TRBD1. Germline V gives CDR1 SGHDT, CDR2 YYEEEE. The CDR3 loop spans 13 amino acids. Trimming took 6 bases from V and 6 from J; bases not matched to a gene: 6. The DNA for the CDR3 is TGTGCCAGCACGAGGACAGGGGGAAGCGAGCAGTACTTC. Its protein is CASTRTGGSEQYF.

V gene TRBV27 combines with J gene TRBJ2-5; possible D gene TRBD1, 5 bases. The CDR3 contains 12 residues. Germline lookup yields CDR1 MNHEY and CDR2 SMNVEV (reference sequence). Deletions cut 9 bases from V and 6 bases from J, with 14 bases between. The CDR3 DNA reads TGTGCCAGTCGCGACAGCAAGCAGACCCAGTACTTC. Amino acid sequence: CASRDSKQTQYF.

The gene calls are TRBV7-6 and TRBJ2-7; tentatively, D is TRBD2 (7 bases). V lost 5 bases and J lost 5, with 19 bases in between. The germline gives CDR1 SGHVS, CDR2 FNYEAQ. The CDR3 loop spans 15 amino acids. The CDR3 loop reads CASSPLGGAVDEQYF. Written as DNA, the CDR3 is TGTGCCAGCAGCCCCCTAGGGGGGGCAGTCGACGAGCAGTACTTC.

The CDR3 reads CASSSPGLADISHEQYF. The CDR3, as DNA: TGTGCCAGCAGTTCACCGGGACTAGCAGATATATCCCACGAGCAGTACTTC. The V call is TRBV28, the J call TRBJ2-7; TRBD2 matches at 9 bases. The trim removed 4 bases at V and 5 bases at J, leaving 15 bases unmatched. The CDR3 contains 17 residues. Germline V lookup: CDR1 MDHEN, CDR2 SYDVKM. The full variable domain, completed using reference TRBV28 and TRBJ2-7, is DVKVTQSSRYLVKRTGEKVFLECVQDMDHENMFWYRQDPGLGLRLIYFSYDVKMKEKGDIPEGYSVSREKKERFSLILESASTNQTSMYLCASSSPGLADISHEQYFGPGTRLTVT.

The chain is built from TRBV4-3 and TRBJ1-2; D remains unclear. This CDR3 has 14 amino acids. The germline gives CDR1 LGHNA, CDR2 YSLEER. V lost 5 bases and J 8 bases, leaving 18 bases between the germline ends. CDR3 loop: CASSFGREAWGYTF. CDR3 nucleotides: TGCGCCAGCAGCTTCGGCCGCGAGGCTTGGGGCTACACCTTC.

Here the CDR3 reads CASSSQGNQPQHF. The CDR3, as DNA: TGTGCCAGCAGCTCCCAGGGCAATCAGCCCCAGCATTTT. The J gene is TRBJ1-5, the V gene TRBV7-9; no clear D gene. From germline, CDR1 is SEHNR and CDR2 FQNEAQ (reference sequence). Trimming removed 4 bases at V and 2 bases at J, with 6 bases between. This CDR3 is built from 13 residues.

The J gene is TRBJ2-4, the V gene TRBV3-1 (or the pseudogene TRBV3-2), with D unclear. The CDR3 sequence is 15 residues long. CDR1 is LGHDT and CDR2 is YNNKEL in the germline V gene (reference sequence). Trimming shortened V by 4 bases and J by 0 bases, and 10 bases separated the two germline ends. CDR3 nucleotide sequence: TGTGCCAGCAGCCTTAGTCCTCTAGCCAAAAACATTCAGTACTTC. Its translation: CASSLSPLAKNIQYF.

CDR3 residues: CATSRSGGSRAQHF. Here the CDR3 DNA reads TGTGCCACCAGCAGATCTGGAGGGTCGAGAGCCCAGCATTTT. This chain links TRBV15 with TRBJ1-5; D uncertain. The CDR3 runs 14 residues. Trimming took off 2 bases at V and 11 bases at J, with 16 bases between the two ends. The germline V gene encodes CDR1 LNHNV and CDR2 YYDKDF (reference sequence).

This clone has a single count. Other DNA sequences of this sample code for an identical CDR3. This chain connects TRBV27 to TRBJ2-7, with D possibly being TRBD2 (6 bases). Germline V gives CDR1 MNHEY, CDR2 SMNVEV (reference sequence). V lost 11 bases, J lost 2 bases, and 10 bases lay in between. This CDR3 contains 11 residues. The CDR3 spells CASGLPYEQYF. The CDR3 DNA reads TGTGCCTCGGGACTCCCCTACGAGCAGTACTTC.

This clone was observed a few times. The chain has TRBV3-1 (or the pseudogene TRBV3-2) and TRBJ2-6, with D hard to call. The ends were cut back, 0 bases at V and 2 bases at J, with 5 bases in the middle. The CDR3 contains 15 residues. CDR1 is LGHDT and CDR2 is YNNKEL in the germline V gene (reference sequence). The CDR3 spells CASSQDLAGANVLTF. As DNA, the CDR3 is TGTGCCAGCAGCCAAGACCTAGCTGGGGCCAACGTCCTGACTTTC.

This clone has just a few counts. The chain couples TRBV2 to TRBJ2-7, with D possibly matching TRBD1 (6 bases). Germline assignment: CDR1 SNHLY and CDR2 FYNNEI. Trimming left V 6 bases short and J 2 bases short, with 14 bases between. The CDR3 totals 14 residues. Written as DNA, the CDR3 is TGTGCCAGCAGGAGACAGGAAAGAACCTACGAGCAGTACTTC. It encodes CASRRQERTYEQYF.

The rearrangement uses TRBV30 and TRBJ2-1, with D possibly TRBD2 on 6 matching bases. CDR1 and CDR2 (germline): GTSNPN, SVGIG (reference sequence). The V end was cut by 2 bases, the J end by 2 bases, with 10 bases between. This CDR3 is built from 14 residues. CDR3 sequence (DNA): TGTGCCTGGAGTCCGGGACTCACCTACAATGAGCAGTTCTTC. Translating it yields CAWSPGLTYNEQFF.

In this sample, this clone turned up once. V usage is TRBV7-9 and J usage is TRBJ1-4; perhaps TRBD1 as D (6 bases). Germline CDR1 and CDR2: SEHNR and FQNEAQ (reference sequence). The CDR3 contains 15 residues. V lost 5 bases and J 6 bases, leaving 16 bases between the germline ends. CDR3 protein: CASSPGARGDEKLFF. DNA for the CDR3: TGTGCCAGCAGCCCCGGGGCCAGGGGAGATGAAAAACTGTTTTTT. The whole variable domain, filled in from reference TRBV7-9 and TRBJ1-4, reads DTGVSQNPRHKITKRGQNVTFRCDPISEHNRLYWYRQTLGQGPEFLTYFQNEAQLEKSRLLSDRFSAERPKGSFSTLEIQRTEQGDSAMYLCASSPGARGDEKLFFGSGTQLSVL.

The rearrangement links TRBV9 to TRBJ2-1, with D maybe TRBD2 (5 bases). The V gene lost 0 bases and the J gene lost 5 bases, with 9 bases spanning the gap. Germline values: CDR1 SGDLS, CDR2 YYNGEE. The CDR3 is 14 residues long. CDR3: CASSVGLEDNEQFF. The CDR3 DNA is TGTGCCAGCAGCGTAGGGCTGGAGGACAATGAGCAGTTCTTC.

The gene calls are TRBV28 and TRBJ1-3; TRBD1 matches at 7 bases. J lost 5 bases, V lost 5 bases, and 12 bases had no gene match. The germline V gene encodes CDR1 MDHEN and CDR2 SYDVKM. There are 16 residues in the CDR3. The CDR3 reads CASSKPGQPNRNTIYF. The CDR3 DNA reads TGTGCCAGCAGTAAACCGGGACAGCCGAACCGAAACACCATATATTTT.